Below are 32 T cell receptor beta chains sequenced from a single sample in a study of T cells after yellow fever vaccination. TCRdb reprocessed the 5' RACE reads with MiXCR, giving one entry per CDR3 protein. The sample includes 360,000 or so distinct CDR3 sequences, around a tenth of them seen just once. The specimen was PBMCs, collected on the day of the first yellow fever vaccination. The receptor source for this set is a man younger than 30 who received the YFV17D yellow fever vaccine.

This clonotype was seen a handful of times. This chain joins TRBV9 and TRBJ2-2; D not resolved. CDR3 length: 14 residues. The germline gives CDR1 SGDLS, CDR2 YYNGEE. The V and J ends lost 4 bases and 5 bases respectively, with 12 bases between them. Written as DNA, the CDR3 is TGTGCCAGCAGCAACCGTGGGCGGACCGGGGAGCTGTTTTTT. Protein: CASSNRGRTGELFF.

V usage is TRBV7-3 and J usage is TRBJ2-1; 7 bases line up with TRBD2. The CDR3 spans 16 residues. Germline V CDR1 and CDR2: SGHTA, FQGTGA. Trimming cost V 3 bases and J 5 bases; bases outside gene matches: 10. CDR3 in DNA: TGTGCCAGCAGCTTTATTAGGACTAGAAATAACAATGAGCAGTTCTTC. Translated: CASSFIRTRNNNEQFF.

This clonotype was seen repeatedly, ten times or more. The chain recombines TRBV4-3 with TRBJ2-3, with D perhaps assigned TRBD1 or TRBD2 (6 bases each). The germline V and J ends were trimmed by 0 bases and 0 bases, with 16 bases remaining between them. This CDR3 has 18 amino acids. Germline V lookup: CDR1 LGHNA, CDR2 YSLEER. CDR3: CASSQDLLTGASTDTQYF. The DNA of the CDR3 is TGCGCCAGCAGCCAAGATCTGCTTACGGGGGCTAGCACAGATACGCAGTATTTT.

The rearrangement links TRBV5-4 to TRBJ2-2; 8 bases match TRBD1. The ends lost 0 bases at V and 7 bases at J; junction bases unmatched: 5. Germline V gene data show CDR1 as SGHNT and CDR2 as YYREEE (reference sequence). This CDR3 spans 15 amino acids. CDR3 loop: CASSLGGQDLGELFF. The CDR3, as DNA: TGTGCCAGCAGCTTGGGGGGACAGGACCTCGGGGAGCTGTTTTTT.

This clonotype was seen a handful of times. The J gene is TRBJ1-1, the V gene TRBV9; D may be TRBD1 (5 bases). V dropped 5 bases and J dropped 1 base, with 15 bases sitting between them. Germline V gene sequence: CDR1 SGDLS, CDR2 YYNGEE. The CDR3 is 15 residues long. For the CDR3, the DNA is TGTGCCAGCAGGTCCGATCCCCAGGGGAACACTGAAGCTTTCTTT. Translating it yields CASRSDPQGNTEAFF.

This clonotype was detected a few times. This rearrangement joins TRBV7-8 to TRBJ2-5; TRBD2 aligns across 8 bases. Germline V gene lookup returns CDR1 SGHVS and CDR2 FQNEAQ. This CDR3 region has 14 residues. V shed 6 bases, J shed 4 bases, and the junction held 7 bases outside the gene matches. DNA for the CDR3: TGTGCCAGCAGTAAAGCGGGGGCCCCAGAGACCCAGTACTTC. Translation: CASSKAGAPETQYF.

The chain recombines TRBV6-2 or TRBV6-3 with TRBJ2-5; the D call may be TRBD1 or TRBD2 (6 bases each). Germline V gives CDR1 MNHEY, CDR2 SVGEGT. V was pared by 5 bases and J by 5 bases, with 15 bases between. The CDR3 sequence is 14 residues long. In nucleotides, the CDR3 is TGTGCCAGCAGTACGGAGGGGGGTATGGAGACCCAGTACTTC. It yields the protein CASSTEGGMETQYF.

The gene calls are TRBV3-1 and TRBJ1-6; no clear D. CDR3 size: 14 residues. Looked up from germline, CDR1 is LGHDT and CDR2 is YNNKEL (reference sequence). The V and J ends lost 1 base and 8 bases respectively, with 9 bases between them. CDR3 in amino acids: CASSQVAGDSPLHF. CDR3 nucleotide sequence: TGTGCCAGCAGCCAAGTGGCTGGGGATTCACCCCTCCACTTT.

This chain connects TRBV5-4 to TRBJ2-7; 11 nucleotides match TRBD1. CDR1 SGHNT and CDR2 YYREEE come from the germline V gene (reference sequence). This CDR3 has 14 residues. Trimming took 3 bases from V and 3 from J; bases not matched to a gene: 2. The CDR3 loop reads CASSYGTGGYEQYF. CDR3 DNA sequence: TGTGCCAGCAGCTACGGGACAGGGGGCTACGAGCAGTACTTC.

This clonotype was recorded a few times. J is TRBJ2-1 and V is TRBV6-2 or TRBV6-3; possibly TRBD1 or TRBD2 for D (5 bases each). The germline V gene encodes CDR1 MNHEY and CDR2 SVGEGT. Trimming took 2 bases from V and 9 from J, leaving 11 bases between them. This CDR3 has 13 residues. CDR3 nucleotide sequence: TGTGCCAGCAGTTACGGGGGTTGGGGTGAGCAGTTCTTC. It is translated as CASSYGGWGEQFF.

This chain joins TRBV25-1 and TRBJ1-1; D not resolved. This CDR3 comprises 13 residues. CDR1 MGHDK and CDR2 SYGVNS come from the germline V gene. V was shortened by 6 bases and J by 1 base, with 9 bases between the two germline ends. CDR3 loop: CASSRISNTEAFF. For the CDR3, the DNA is TGTGCCAGCAGCAGAATATCGAACACTGAAGCTTTCTTT. Drawing the rest from reference TRBV25-1 and TRBJ1-1, the complete variable domain is EADIYQTPRYLVIGTGKKITLECSQTMGHDKMYWYQQDPGMELHLIHYSYGVNSTEKGDLSSESTVSRIRTEHFPLTLESARPSHTSQYLCASSRISNTEAFFGQGTRLTVV.

This clonotype turned up a few times. The rearrangement uses TRBV28 and TRBJ1-2; a weak D match, TRBD1 (6 bases). In germline, CDR1 is MDHEN, CDR2 SYDVKM. This CDR3 spans 13 amino acids. V was shortened by 6 bases and J by 0 bases, with 8 bases between the two germline ends. The CDR3 coding sequence is TGTGCCAGCAGGGGGACAACTAACTATGGCTACACCTTC. The encoded protein is CASRGTTNYGYTF.

The V and J genes are TRBV7-2 and TRBJ2-1; D not resolved. Per germline, CDR1 SGHTA and CDR2 FQGNSA. The CDR3 loop spans 13 amino acids. Trimming shortened V by 1 base and J by 12 bases, and 13 bases separated the two germline ends. CDR3 loop: CASSLVVRVWQFF. The DNA of the CDR3 is TGTGCCAGCAGCTTAGTGGTTAGGGTGTGGCAGTTCTTC.

This clonotype was detected only a few times. V and J are TRBV5-6 and TRBJ2-3, with a possible D match to TRBD1 (6 bases). Deletions cut 0 bases from V and 4 bases from J, with 18 bases between. CDR3 length: 17 residues. In germline, CDR1 is SGHDT, CDR2 YYEEEE. The DNA of the CDR3 is TGTGCCAGCAGCTTGGACCTGGGGGCGGCTCTTTCAGATACGCAGTATTTT. This codes for CASSLDLGAALSDTQYF.

The chain carries TRBV14 and TRBJ1-6; a possible D gene is TRBD1 (5 bases). CDR3 length: 15 residues. The ends were cut back, 4 bases at V and 7 bases at J, with 14 bases in the middle. CDR1 SGHDN and CDR2 FVKESK come from the germline V gene. The CDR3 region has the DNA TGTGCCAGCAGCCCGACGGCAGGGTCCAATTCACCCCTCCACTTT. It encodes CASSPTAGSNSPLHF.

In this sample, this clonotype turned up a few times. V is TRBV7-9 and J is TRBJ1-4, with a weak D call TRBD1 (5 bases). With 2 bases removed from V and 3 bases from J, the gap between germline ends came to 13 bases. The germline V gene has CDR1 SEHNR and CDR2 FQNEAQ (reference sequence). CDR3 length equals 16 residues. In DNA, the CDR3 is TGTGCCAGCAGCTTAAGGCCAGGGAAATCTAATGAAAAACTGTTTTTT. This encodes CASSLRPGKSNEKLFF.

The rearrangement joins TRBV20-1 to TRBJ1-1, with 8 bases fitting TRBD1. CDR1 is DFQATT, CDR2 SNEGSKA, per germline (reference sequence). The J segment lost 5 bases and the V segment lost 0 bases, leaving 8 bases of the junction unmatched. The CDR3 is 15 residues long. The CDR3: CSARDPAGGRTEAFF. CDR3 DNA sequence: TGCAGTGCTAGAGATCCCGCAGGGGGCCGGACTGAAGCTTTCTTT.

This clonotype was seen only a few times. The J gene is TRBJ2-7, the V gene TRBV10-3, with D maybe TRBD1 (6 bases). Trimming stripped 0 bases from V and 4 bases from J, with 13 bases between. The CDR3 length is 15 residues. Per germline, CDR1 ENHRY and CDR2 SYGVKD. The CDR3 here is CAISESYRVEYEQYF. The CDR3 region has the DNA TGTGCCATCAGTGAGTCGTACAGGGTAGAATACGAGCAGTACTTC.

The rearrangement joins TRBV7-6 to TRBJ2-2; 8 nucleotides align to TRBD1. Trimming cost V 5 bases and J 4 bases; bases outside gene matches: 12. The CDR3 runs 17 residues. Germline V gene sequence: CDR1 SGHVS, CDR2 FNYEAQ. The CDR3 sequence: CASSRLEGGQVTGELFF. CDR3 DNA sequence: TGTGCCAGCAGCCGTCTGGAGGGGGGACAGGTCACCGGGGAGCTGTTTTTT.

This clonotype was observed a few times. This chain joins TRBV28 and TRBJ2-6, with D tentatively TRBD2 (6 bases). This CDR3 has 15 residues. V lost 6 bases to trimming and J lost 0 bases, with 9 bases between them. CDR1 is MDHEN, CDR2 SYDVKM, per germline. The CDR3 nucleotides read TGTGCCAGCAGGGGAGGTAGCTCTGGGGCCAACGTCCTGACTTTC. It specifies CASRGGSSGANVLTF.

V gene TRBV4-3 combines with J gene TRBJ2-2; D might be TRBD1 or TRBD2, each matching 6 bases. The CDR3 runs 17 residues. V was shortened by 1 base and J by 0 bases, with 12 bases between the two germline ends. Germline values: CDR1 LGHNA, CDR2 YSLEER. The CDR3 reads CASSQGPGATNTGELFF. CDR3 sequence (DNA): TGCGCCAGCAGCCAAGGTCCGGGGGCCACGAACACCGGGGAGCTGTTTTTT.

This clonotype was counted many times. The chain uses TRBV6-2 or TRBV6-3 and TRBJ2-5; D could derive from TRBD1 or TRBD2 (5 bases each). The CDR3 is 15 residues long. Germline V CDR1 and CDR2: MNHEY, SVGEGT. The V gene lost 6 bases and the J gene lost 4 bases, with 18 bases spanning the gap. CDR3: CASSTGTAFGETQYF. The CDR3 bases are TGTGCCAGCAGCACCGGGACCGCCTTTGGAGAGACCCAGTACTTC.

The CDR3 is CASSLKSTQETQYF. CDR3 bases: TGCGCCAGCAGCTTGAAGAGTACCCAAGAGACCCAGTACTTC. J is TRBJ2-5 and V is TRBV5-1, with D unclear. Germline V gene lookup returns CDR1 SGHRS and CDR2 YFSETQ. CDR3 length: 14 amino acids. V was shortened by 1 base and J by 1 base, with 8 bases between the two germline ends.

The genes are TRBV5-4 and TRBJ1-3; D may be TRBD1 (5 bases). From germline, CDR1 is SGHNT and CDR2 YYREEE (reference sequence). This CDR3 is built from 13 residues. Trimming left V 4 bases short and J 6 bases short, with 11 bases between. This CDR3 is CASSGGGSNTIYF. CDR3 nucleotide sequence: TGTGCCAGCAGCGGGGGAGGATCAAACACCATATATTTT.

In its sample, this clonotype was seen a few times. The chain carries TRBV7-2 and TRBJ1-6, with D possibly TRBD1 on 5 matching bases. CDR1 SGHTA and CDR2 FQGNSA come from the germline V gene. The CDR3 contains 16 residues. V lost 6 bases and J lost 5, with 17 bases in between. This chain's CDR3 is CASRSQGAANNSPLHF. The CDR3 DNA reads as TGTGCCAGCAGATCCCAGGGAGCGGCTAATAATTCACCCCTCCACTTT.

V and J are TRBV13 and TRBJ2-1; D is ambiguous. Germline V gives CDR1 PRHDT, CDR2 FYEKMQ (reference sequence). This CDR3 contains 14 residues. V lost 4 bases, J lost 3 bases, and 10 bases lay in between. CDR3 DNA: TGTGCCAGCAGCTCCGGACGCCGCTACAATGAGCAGTTCTTC. It encodes CASSSGRRYNEQFF.

This clonotype has just a few counts. V is TRBV12-3 or TRBV12-4 and J is TRBJ1-2; no clear D. The CDR3 sequence is 18 residues long. Trimming left V 2 bases short and J 4 bases short, with 23 bases between. The CDR3 bases are TGTGCCAGCAGTTTAAACTGGTGGGCTTCGGGGAAAATCTATGGCTACACCTTC. Translating gives CASSLNWWASGKIYGYTF.

This clonotype has just a few counts. The chain is built from TRBV7-2 and TRBJ1-6; the D gene is possibly TRBD1 (6 bases). CDR1 and CDR2 from the germline V gene are SGHTA and FQGNSA. This CDR3 has 13 amino acids. The ends were cut back, 2 bases at V and 10 bases at J, with 9 bases in the middle. The CDR3 coding sequence is TGTGCCAGCAGCTTACGACAGGAGTCACCCCTCCACTTT. This codes for CASSLRQESPLHF.

This clonotype was found a few times. The CDR3 reads CASGFYPGQGDEKLFF. In DNA, the CDR3 is TGCGCCAGCGGATTTTACCCGGGACAGGGAGATGAAAAACTGTTTTTT. The J gene is TRBJ1-4, the V gene TRBV5-1; TRBD1 agrees at 9 bases. Germline V gene lookup returns CDR1 SGHRS and CDR2 YFSETQ. This CDR3 comprises 16 residues. V lost 7 bases to trimming and J lost 6 bases; unmatched junction nucleotides: 13.

CDR3: CASSLPSDEQFF. CDR3 sequence (DNA): TGTGCCAGCAGCTTGCCGTCCGACGAGCAGTTCTTC. The chain recombines TRBV5-4 with TRBJ2-1; no clear D gene. Per germline, CDR1 SGHNT and CDR2 YYREEE (reference sequence). Trimming took 1 base from V and 10 from J, leaving 9 bases between them. The CDR3 has 12 amino acids.

The V gene is TRBV9, the J gene TRBJ2-5, with D hard to call. The CDR3 is made up of 12 amino acids. CDR1 and CDR2 from the germline V gene are SGDLS and YYNGEE. Trimming left V 0 bases short and J 7 bases short, with 7 bases between. This CDR3 reads CASSVVSGTQYF. For the CDR3, the DNA is TGTGCCAGCAGCGTAGTATCCGGGACCCAGTACTTC.

This clonotype appeared a few times. V and J are TRBV5-1 and TRBJ2-3; no clear D. There are 13 residues in the CDR3. Trimming pared 7 bases from V and 4 bases from J, leaving 13 bases between. Germline V gene sequence: CDR1 SGHRS, CDR2 YFSETQ. CDR3 sequence (DNA): TGCGCCAGCCATACCTTTGGGGCAGATACGCAGTATTTT. This translates into CASHTFGADTQYF.